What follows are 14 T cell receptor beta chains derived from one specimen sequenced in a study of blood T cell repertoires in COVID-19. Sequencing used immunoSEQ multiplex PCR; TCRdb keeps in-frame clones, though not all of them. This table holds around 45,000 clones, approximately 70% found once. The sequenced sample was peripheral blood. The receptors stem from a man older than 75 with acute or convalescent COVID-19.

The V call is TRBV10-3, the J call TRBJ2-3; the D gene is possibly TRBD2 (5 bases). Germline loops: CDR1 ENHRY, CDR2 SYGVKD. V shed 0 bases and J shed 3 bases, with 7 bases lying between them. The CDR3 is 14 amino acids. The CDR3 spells CAISESSGTDTQYF. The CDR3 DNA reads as TGTGCCATCAGTGAGTCGAGCGGTACAGATACGCAGTATTTT.

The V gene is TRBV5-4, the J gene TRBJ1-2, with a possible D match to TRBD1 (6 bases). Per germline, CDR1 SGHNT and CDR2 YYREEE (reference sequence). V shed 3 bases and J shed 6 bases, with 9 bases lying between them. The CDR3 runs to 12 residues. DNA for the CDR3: TGTGCCAGCAGCTCGAACAGGGATGGCTACACCTTC. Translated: CASSSNRDGYTF.

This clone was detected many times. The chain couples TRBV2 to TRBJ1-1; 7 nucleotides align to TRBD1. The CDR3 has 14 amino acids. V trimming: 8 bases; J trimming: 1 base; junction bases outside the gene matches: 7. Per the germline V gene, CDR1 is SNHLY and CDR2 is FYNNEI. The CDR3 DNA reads TGTGCCAGCCCTCCGGGACAGACGAACACTGAAGCTTTCTTT. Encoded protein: CASPPGQTNTEAFF.

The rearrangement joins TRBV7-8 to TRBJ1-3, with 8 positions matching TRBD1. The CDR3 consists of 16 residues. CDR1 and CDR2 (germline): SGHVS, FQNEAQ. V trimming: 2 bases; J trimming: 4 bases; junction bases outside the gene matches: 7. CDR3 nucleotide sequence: TGTGCCAGCAGCTTAAGGCAGGGGGCAACCGGAAACACCATATATTTT. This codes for CASSLRQGATGNTIYF.

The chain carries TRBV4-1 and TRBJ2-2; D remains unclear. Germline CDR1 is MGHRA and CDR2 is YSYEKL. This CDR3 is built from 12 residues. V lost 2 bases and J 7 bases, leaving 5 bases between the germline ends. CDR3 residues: CASSQFNGELFF. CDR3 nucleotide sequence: TGCGCCAGCAGCCAATTTAACGGGGAGCTGTTTTTT.

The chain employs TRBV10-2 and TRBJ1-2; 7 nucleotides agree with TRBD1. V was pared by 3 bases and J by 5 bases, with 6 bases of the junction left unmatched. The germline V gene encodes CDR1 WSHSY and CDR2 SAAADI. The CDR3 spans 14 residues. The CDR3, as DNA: TGCGCCAGCAGTGAAGCGGACAGGACTTATGGCTACACCTTC. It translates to CASSEADRTYGYTF.

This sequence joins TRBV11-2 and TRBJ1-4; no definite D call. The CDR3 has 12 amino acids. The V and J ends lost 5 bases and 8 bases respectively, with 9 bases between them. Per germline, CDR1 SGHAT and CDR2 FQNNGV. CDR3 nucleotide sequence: TGTGCCAGCAGCCCCCGGAGAGAAAAACTGTTTTTT. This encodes CASSPRREKLFF.

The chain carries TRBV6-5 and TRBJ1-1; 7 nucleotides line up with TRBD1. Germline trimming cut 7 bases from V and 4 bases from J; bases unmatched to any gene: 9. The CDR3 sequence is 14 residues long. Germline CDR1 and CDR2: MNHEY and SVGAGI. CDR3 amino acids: CASTQGGEGTEAFF. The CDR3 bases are TGTGCCAGCACACAAGGGGGCGAGGGCACTGAAGCTTTCTTT.

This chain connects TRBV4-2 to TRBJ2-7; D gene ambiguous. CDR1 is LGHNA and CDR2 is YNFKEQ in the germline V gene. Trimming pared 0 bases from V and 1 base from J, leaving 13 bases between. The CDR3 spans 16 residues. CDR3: CASSQESVLASYEQYF. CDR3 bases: TGTGCCAGCAGCCAAGAAAGCGTGCTTGCGTCCTACGAGCAGTACTTC.

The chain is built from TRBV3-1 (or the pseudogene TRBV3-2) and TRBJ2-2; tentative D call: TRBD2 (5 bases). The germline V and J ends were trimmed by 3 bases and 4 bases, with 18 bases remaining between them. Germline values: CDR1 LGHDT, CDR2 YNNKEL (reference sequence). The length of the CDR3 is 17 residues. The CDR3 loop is CASSHNGRLAVTGELFF. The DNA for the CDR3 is TGTGCCAGCAGCCATAACGGACGTCTAGCAGTCACCGGGGAGCTGTTTTTT.

Written as DNA, the CDR3 is TGTGCCAGCAGCTTAGTTTTTGGGATCTCCGGACTAGCACCCGATGAGCAGTTCTTC. Its translation: CASSLVFGISGLAPDEQFF. The chain recombines TRBV7-9 with TRBJ2-1; 8 bases are a match to TRBD2. V was clipped by 1 base and J by 8 bases; unmatched bases: 19. This CDR3 is 19 amino acids long. In germline, CDR1 is SEHNR, CDR2 FQNEAQ (reference sequence).

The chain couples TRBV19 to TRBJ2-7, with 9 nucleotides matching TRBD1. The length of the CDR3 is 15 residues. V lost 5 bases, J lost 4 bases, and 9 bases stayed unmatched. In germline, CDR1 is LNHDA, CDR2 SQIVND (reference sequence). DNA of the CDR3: TGTGCCAGTAGTCGGGGATGGGACAGGGAGTACGAGCAGTACTTC. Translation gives CASSRGWDREYEQYF.

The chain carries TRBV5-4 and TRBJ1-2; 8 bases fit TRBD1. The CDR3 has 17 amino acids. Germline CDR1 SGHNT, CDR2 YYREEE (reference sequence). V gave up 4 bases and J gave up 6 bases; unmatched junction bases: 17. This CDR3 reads CASSPGQASILSHGYTF. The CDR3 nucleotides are TGTGCCAGCAGCCCGGGACAGGCCTCAATCTTATCCCATGGCTACACCTTC.

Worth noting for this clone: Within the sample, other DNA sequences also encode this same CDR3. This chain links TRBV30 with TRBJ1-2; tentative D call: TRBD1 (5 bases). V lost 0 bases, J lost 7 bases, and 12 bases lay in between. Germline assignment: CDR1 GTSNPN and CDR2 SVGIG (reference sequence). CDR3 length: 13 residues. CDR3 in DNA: TGTGCCTGGAGTGTAGGAGGGGTGGGTGGCTACACCTTC. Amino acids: CAWSVGGVGGYTF.